The 28 T cell receptor beta chains below were found in one sample sequenced in a study of blood T cell repertoires in COVID-19. The assay was immunoSEQ multiplex PCR, and TCRdb's table has in-frame clones only and misses some. The profile shows 250,000 to 350,000 clones, around 85% of them singletons. The specimen was peripheral blood. The origin of the receptors is a human donor with COVID-19, enrolled during active disease. The donor label of this sample is uncertain.

Notes on this clone: One end of the junction varies from germline; a read error may be responsible. V is TRBV7-7 and J is TRBJ2-3; 7 bases map to TRBD1. The CDR3 is 14 amino acids. Germline CDR1 is SSHAT and CDR2 is FNYEAQ (reference sequence). In DNA, the CDR3 is TGTGCTAGCAGTCAGACAGGGTGGGAAGATACGCAGTATTTT. Amino acid sequence: CASSQTGWEDTQYF.

J is TRBJ1-2 and V is TRBV5-6, with D perhaps matching TRBD1 (6 bases). Trimming took off 0 bases at V and 3 bases at J, with 12 bases between the two ends. CDR1 and CDR2 from the germline V gene are SGHDT and YYEEEE. This CDR3 comprises 15 residues. CDR3 protein: CASSLGVPGDYGYTF. The DNA of the CDR3 is TGTGCCAGCAGCTTGGGGGTTCCAGGGGACTATGGCTACACCTTC.

The chain uses TRBV10-3 and TRBJ1-1; D not certain. Between the trimmed V and J ends, which lost 0 bases and 0 bases, there was a span of 5 bases. The CDR3 runs 14 residues. The germline CDR1 and CDR2 sequences are ENHRY and SYGVKD. The CDR3 coding sequence is TGTGCCATCAGTGAGTCGAACATGAACACTGAAGCTTTCTTT. Translation: CAISESNMNTEAFF.

The rearrangement links TRBV5-4 to TRBJ1-1, with 7 bases fitting TRBD1. The germline V gene encodes CDR1 SGHNT and CDR2 YYREEE (reference sequence). Losses at the gene ends were 4 bases for V and 2 bases for J; bases not matched to a gene: 11. The CDR3 is 16 amino acids. Written as DNA, the CDR3 is TGTGCCAGCAGCACCGACAGGGCGTCCTTTAACACTGAAGCTTTCTTT. Amino acid sequence: CASSTDRASFNTEAFF.

The chain employs TRBV3-1 (or the pseudogene TRBV3-2) and TRBJ2-5, with a weak D call TRBD2 (6 bases). This CDR3 comprises 16 residues. CDR1 is LGHDT and CDR2 is YNNKEL in the germline V gene (reference sequence). Trimming took 4 bases from V and 5 from J, leaving 20 bases between them. The CDR3 region has the DNA TGTGCCAGCAGCCGAAGTGCGGGACGCCGACTGGAGACCCAGTACTTC. Translated, it gives CASSRSAGRRLETQYF.

This rearrangement joins TRBV7-2 to TRBJ1-4; 7 nucleotides align to TRBD1. The J segment lost 8 bases and the V segment lost 6 bases, leaving 12 bases of the junction unmatched. Per the germline V gene, CDR1 is SGHTA and CDR2 is FQGNSA. The CDR3 covers 15 residues. The CDR3 loop is CASSPQGTQGEKLFF. The CDR3, as DNA: TGTGCCAGCAGTCCACAGGGGACGCAAGGGGAAAAACTGTTTTTT.

The rearrangement links TRBV27 to TRBJ2-5; 12 bases are a match to TRBD2. Trimming took 1 base from V and 5 from J; bases not matched to a gene: 11. This CDR3 has 18 amino acids. The germline V gene encodes CDR1 MNHEY and CDR2 SMNVEV (reference sequence). For the CDR3, the DNA is TGTGCCAGCAGTTTATGGGCGGCTAGCGGGAGGGCCGCGGAGACCCAGTACTTC. Translating gives CASSLWAASGRAAETQYF.

The chain links TRBV28 to TRBJ2-2; maybe TRBD1 (6 bases). The V gene lost 6 bases and the J gene lost 5 bases, with 22 bases spanning the gap. The CDR3 is 17 residues long. Germline assignment: CDR1 MDHEN and CDR2 SYDVKM. The CDR3 DNA is TGTGCCAGCAGCCCACTAAGAGGGGGAAGGCTGACCGGGGAGCTGTTTTTT. Its protein is CASSPLRGGRLTGELFF.

This clone has a handful of counts. J is TRBJ2-7 and V is TRBV30; a possible D gene is TRBD2 (6 bases). The CDR3 has 13 amino acids. CDR1 and CDR2 from the germline V gene are GTSNPN and SVGIG (reference sequence). Between the trimmed V and J ends, which lost 3 bases and 3 bases, there was a span of 12 bases. The CDR3 DNA reads TGTGCCTGGAGGGTGGGGGGACTCTACGAGCAGTACTTC. As protein: CAWRVGGLYEQYF.

As regards this clone: Other nucleotide sequences from this sample produce the same CDR3. The rearrangement joins TRBV19 to TRBJ1-5, with 11 bases lining up with TRBD1. The J segment lost 7 bases and the V segment lost 8 bases, leaving 7 bases of the junction unmatched. Germline CDR1 is LNHDA and CDR2 is SQIVND (reference sequence). The CDR3 is 14 residues long. The CDR3 loop is CASSGTGGGQPQHF. CDR3 coding DNA: TGTGCCAGTTCCGGGACAGGGGGAGGGCAGCCCCAGCATTTT.

The chain is built from TRBV11-3 and TRBJ2-1; D not resolved. Germline V gene lookup returns CDR1 SGHNT and CDR2 YENEEA. Deletions cut 3 bases from V and 7 bases from J, with 10 bases between. This CDR3 is 13 amino acids long. CDR3 in DNA: TGTGCCAGCAGCTTGACTGTCTGGAATGAGCAGTTCTTC. Encoded protein: CASSLTVWNEQFF. Combining the CDR3 with reference TRBV11-3 and TRBJ2-1 gives the whole variable domain EAGVVQSPRYKIIEKKQPVAFWCNPISGHNTLYWYLQNLGQGPELLIRYENEEAVDDSQLPKDRFSAERLKGVDSTLKIQPAELGDSAVYLCASSLTVWNEQFFGPGTRLTVL.

The chain joins TRBV10-3 to TRBJ1-1; weak D call: TRBD1 (6 bases). CDR3 length: 15 amino acids. CDR1 ENHRY and CDR2 SYGVKD come from the germline V gene. V was clipped by 7 bases and J by 5 bases, with 20 bases between them. The CDR3 is CAITRDTPGETEAFF. DNA for the CDR3: TGTGCCATCACTCGGGACACACCCGGAGAAACTGAAGCTTTCTTT.

This clone was seen a few times. The genes are TRBV19 and TRBJ2-1, with D perhaps matching TRBD2 (6 bases). Looked up from germline, CDR1 is LNHDA and CDR2 is SQIVND (reference sequence). Trimming stripped 2 bases from V and 0 bases from J, with 11 bases between. The CDR3 has 16 residues. The CDR3 loop is CASSIIRGSSYNEQFF. The CDR3 DNA reads TGTGCCAGTAGTATAATACGGGGGAGCTCCTACAATGAGCAGTTCTTC.

The chain employs TRBV2 and TRBJ2-7; 9 nucleotides match TRBD1. Germline CDR1 is SNHLY and CDR2 is FYNNEI. CDR3 length equals 14 residues. After removal of 6 bases from V and 3 bases from J, the junction contained 6 bases not matched to a gene. The CDR3 bases are TGTGCCAGCAGGCTGGGACAGGGAGGCTACGAGCAGTACTTC. Translated: CASRLGQGGYEQYF.

The chain has TRBV7-8 and TRBJ2-3; tentative D call: TRBD2 (5 bases). The length of the CDR3 is 12 residues. Germline V CDR1 and CDR2: SGHVS, FQNEAQ. Trimming pared 5 bases from V and 10 bases from J, leaving 13 bases between. In DNA form, the CDR3 reads TGTGCCAGCAGCCGTCTCGAGGGCGCGCAGTATTTT. Translation: CASSRLEGAQYF.

The chain is built from TRBV5-1 and TRBJ1-3; 9 nucleotides agree with TRBD1. V was pared by 4 bases and J by 2 bases, with 7 bases of the junction left unmatched. This CDR3 spans 16 amino acids. Germline V CDR1 and CDR2: SGHRS, YFSETQ. CDR3 in DNA: TGCGCCAGCAGCAACCGGGACAGGGAAGCTGGAAACACCATATATTTT. Translating it yields CASSNRDREAGNTIYF.

The chain uses TRBV7-9 and TRBJ1-2; 11 bases fit TRBD1. The CDR3 is 14 residues long. The J segment lost 7 bases and the V segment lost 3 bases, leaving 4 bases of the junction unmatched. Germline V lookup: CDR1 SEHNR, CDR2 FQNEAQ (reference sequence). CDR3 DNA sequence: TGTGCCAGCAGCTTTGGACAGGGGGCGTTTGGCTACACCTTC. It yields the protein CASSFGQGAFGYTF.

The chain couples TRBV6-5 to TRBJ2-7, with 11 nucleotides matching TRBD2. Germline CDR1 MNHEY, CDR2 SVGAGI. Trimming took 4 bases from V and 0 from J; bases not matched to a gene: 5. This CDR3 is built from 16 residues. CDR3: CASSSPSGRSSYEQYF. CDR3 in DNA: TGTGCCAGCAGTTCCCCTAGCGGGAGGAGCTCCTACGAGCAGTACTTC.

The chain recombines TRBV28 with TRBJ2-7; TRBD1 aligns across 7 bases. The CDR3 is made up of 14 amino acids. Germline assignment: CDR1 MDHEN and CDR2 SYDVKM. With V trimmed by 7 bases and J by 3 bases, 9 bases remained unmatched. The CDR3 region is CASTGQSVYYEQYF. For the CDR3, the DNA is TGTGCCAGCACGGGACAGTCTGTGTACTACGAGCAGTACTTC.

V usage is TRBV5-1 and J usage is TRBJ2-2; TRBD1 might be the D (6 bases). V gave up 7 bases and J gave up 2 bases, with 6 bases separating them. This CDR3 comprises 12 residues. CDR1 is SGHRS and CDR2 is YFSETQ in the germline V gene. The CDR3 region has the DNA TGCGCCAGCGGGACAAACACCGGGGAGCTGTTTTTT. Protein: CASGTNTGELFF.

The genes are TRBV7-3 and TRBJ2-2; the match to TRBD1 covers 7 bases. The CDR3 is 16 residues long. Trimming at V came to 5 bases and at J to 2 bases, leaving 8 bases not matched to a gene. The germline CDR1 and CDR2 sequences are SGHTA and FQGTGA. CDR3 loop: CASSRPTGSNTGELFF. CDR3 nucleotide sequence: TGTGCCAGCAGCCGCCCGACAGGGTCTAACACCGGGGAGCTGTTTTTT.

J is TRBJ1-1 and V is TRBV3-1 (or the pseudogene TRBV3-2); D perhaps matches TRBD1 (6 bases). V lost 4 bases to trimming and J lost 3 bases, with 15 bases between them. Germline CDR1 is LGHDT and CDR2 is YNNKEL (reference sequence). This CDR3 comprises 15 residues. The CDR3 sequence: CASSPRAQGYTEAFF. In DNA form, the CDR3 reads TGTGCCAGCAGCCCCAGGGCCCAGGGGTACACTGAAGCTTTCTTT.

The gene calls are TRBV6-4 and TRBJ2-3; 9 bases map to TRBD2. The V and J ends lost 3 bases and 3 bases, in that order; junction bases with no gene match: 4. The CDR3 extends over 15 amino acids. CDR1 is MRHNA and CDR2 is SNTAGT in the germline V gene. In nucleotides, the CDR3 is TGTGCCAGCAGTGAGGCGGGAGGGGGAACAGATACGCAGTATTTT. Amino acid sequence: CASSEAGGGTDTQYF.

This chain links TRBV25-1 with TRBJ1-1, with TRBD1 identical over 8 bases. The germline V gene encodes CDR1 MGHDK and CDR2 SYGVNS. The length of the CDR3 is 15 residues. Losses at the gene ends were 5 bases for V and 0 bases for J; bases not matched to a gene: 5. The CDR3: CASSQGATMNTEAFF. The CDR3 DNA reads TGTGCCAGCAGTCAGGGGGCGACCATGAACACTGAAGCTTTCTTT. Full variable domain (remainder filled in from reference TRBV25-1 and TRBJ1-1): EADIYQTPRYLVIGTGKKITLECSQTMGHDKMYWYQQDPGMELHLIHYSYGVNSTEKGDLSSESTVSRIRTEHFPLTLESARPSHTSQYLCASSQGATMNTEAFFGQGTRLTVV.

This chain connects TRBV12-3 or TRBV12-4 to TRBJ2-5; tentatively, D is TRBD2 (5 bases). V was trimmed by 5 bases and J by 4 bases, leaving 11 bases between them. The CDR3 extends over 13 amino acids. The CDR3 nucleotides are TGTGCCAGCAGTGACGGACGGGGAGAGACCCAGTACTTC. This encodes CASSDGRGETQYF.

The chain couples TRBV9 to TRBJ1-3, with unresolved D. Trimming took 0 bases from V and 0 from J, leaving 10 bases between them. The length of the CDR3 is 16 residues. The germline V gene encodes CDR1 SGDLS and CDR2 YYNGEE. The CDR3 bases are TGTGCCAGCAGCGTAGCAGGTCCGAACTCTGGAAACACCATATATTTT. Translated: CASSVAGPNSGNTIYF.

The chain carries TRBV15 and TRBJ1-4, with D perhaps TRBD1 (6 bases). Trimming cost V 6 bases and J 3 bases, with 23 bases left between them. The length of the CDR3 is 18 residues. Germline V lookup: CDR1 LNHNV, CDR2 YYDKDF (reference sequence). CDR3 in amino acids: CATRKKGERFSPNEKLFF. CDR3 coding DNA: TGTGCCACCAGAAAAAAGGGGGAACGGTTTTCGCCTAATGAAAAACTGTTTTTT.

J is TRBJ2-5 and V is TRBV2; 10 nucleotides match TRBD2. After removal of 3 bases from V and 4 bases from J, the junction contained 5 bases not matched to a gene. Looked up from germline, CDR1 is SNHLY and CDR2 is FYNNEI. This CDR3 region has 15 residues. The CDR3 region has the DNA TGTGCCAGCAGTGACACTAGCGGGATGGGAGAGACCCAGTACTTC. Translation: CASSDTSGMGETQYF.